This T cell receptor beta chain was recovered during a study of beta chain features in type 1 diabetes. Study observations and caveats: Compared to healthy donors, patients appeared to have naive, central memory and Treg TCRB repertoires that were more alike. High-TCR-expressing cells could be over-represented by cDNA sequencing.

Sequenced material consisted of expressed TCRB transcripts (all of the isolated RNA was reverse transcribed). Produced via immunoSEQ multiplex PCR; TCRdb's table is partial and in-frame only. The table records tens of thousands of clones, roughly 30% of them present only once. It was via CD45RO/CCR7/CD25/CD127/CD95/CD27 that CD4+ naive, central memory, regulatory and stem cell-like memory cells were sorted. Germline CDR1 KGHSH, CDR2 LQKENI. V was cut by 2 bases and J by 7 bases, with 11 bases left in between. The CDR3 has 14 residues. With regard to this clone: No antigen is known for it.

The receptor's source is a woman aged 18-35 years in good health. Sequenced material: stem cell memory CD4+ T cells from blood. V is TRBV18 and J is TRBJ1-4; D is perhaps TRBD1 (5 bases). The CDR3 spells CASSPGAGIEKLFF. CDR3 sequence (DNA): TGTGCCAGCTCACCAGGGGCAGGGATTGAAAAACTGTTTTTT. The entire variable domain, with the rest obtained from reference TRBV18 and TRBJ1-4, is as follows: NAGVMQNPRHLVRRRGQEARLRCSPMKGHSHVYWYRQLPEEGLKFMVYLQKENIIDESGMPKERFSAEFPKEGPSILRIQQVVRGDSAAYFCASSPGAGIEKLFFGSGTQLSVL.